The rows below give T cell receptor beta chains drawn from one sample of a study of T cell clones after liver transplantation. Measured with immunoSEQ multiplex PCR; TCRdb has only the in-frame clones, and not every one. Of about 71,000 clones in the sample, approximately 80% are singletons; the top ten hold roughly 0.87%. Sequenced here: CD4+ T cells from blood, sampled 12 months after liver transplant. The source is a human patient who received a liver transplant. Some T cells may arise from the graft donor. CDR3s include the opening cysteine and the closing phenylalanine or tryptophan. A D gene is named only where the DNA matches it firmly.

TRBV19	-	TRBJ2-3	CASSMKPPSTDTQYF	TGTGCCAGTAGTATGAAACCCCCGAGCACAGATACGCAGTATTTT
TRBV5-1	-	TRBJ1-1	CASSLLWTEENTEAFF	TGCGCCAGCAGCTTGCTCTGGACAGAGGAGAACACTGAAGCTTTCTTT
TRBV2	-	TRBJ2-7	CASRLDLYEQYF	TGTGCCAGCAGACTTGACCTTTACGAGCAGTACTTC
TRBV15	TRBD1	TRBJ2-7	CATSREQGGRVKYEQYF	TGTGCCACCAGCAGAGAGCAAGGGGGCAGGGTAAAGTACGAGCAGTACTTC
TRBV28	-	TRBJ2-2	CASSLFAGANTGELFF	TGTGCCAGCAGTTTATTCGCAGGGGCGAACACCGGGGAGCTGTTTTTT
TRBV5-5	-	TRBJ1-3	CASSLGPGNGNTIYF	TGTGCCAGCAGCTTGGGACCGGGTAATGGAAACACCATATATTTT
TRBV5-4	TRBD2	TRBJ2-7	CASTITGLADVSYEQYF	TGTGCCAGCACCATTACCGGACTAGCGGATGTCTCCTACGAGCAGTACTTC
TRBV7-9	-	TRBJ2-7	CASSHDRSPYEQYF	TGTGCCAGCAGCCACGACAGGTCCCCCTACGAGCAGTACTTC
TRBV11-3	-	TRBJ1-5	CASSLNRAGNQPQHF	TGTGCCAGCAGCTTGAACAGGGCCGGCAATCAGCCCCAGCATTTT
TRBV28	-	TRBJ1-4	CATLNRDHEKLFF	TGTGCCACCCTTAACAGGGACCATGAAAAACTGTTTTTT
TRBV19	-	TRBJ2-6	CASNTGGTSGANVLTF	TGTGCCAGTAATACCGGGGGAACCTCTGGGGCCAACGTCCTGACTTTC
TRBV9	-	TRBJ1-5	CASSVEPGNQPQHF	TGTGCCAGCAGCGTAGAACCGGGGAACCAGCCCCAGCATTTT